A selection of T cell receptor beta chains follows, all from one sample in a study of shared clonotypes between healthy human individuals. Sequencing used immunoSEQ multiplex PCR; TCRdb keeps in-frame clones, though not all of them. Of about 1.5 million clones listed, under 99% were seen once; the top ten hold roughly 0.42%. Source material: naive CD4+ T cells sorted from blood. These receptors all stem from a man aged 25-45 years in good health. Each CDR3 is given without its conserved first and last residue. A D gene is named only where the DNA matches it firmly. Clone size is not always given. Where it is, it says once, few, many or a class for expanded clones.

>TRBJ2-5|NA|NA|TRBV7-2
ASSLNREQETQY
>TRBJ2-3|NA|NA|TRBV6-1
ASSVGPATSPSTDTQY
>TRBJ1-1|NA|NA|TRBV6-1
ASSEHRDTEAF
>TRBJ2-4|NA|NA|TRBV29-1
SVIKGGNIQY
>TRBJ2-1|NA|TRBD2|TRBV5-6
ASSAEGTSGNNEQF
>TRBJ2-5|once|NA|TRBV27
ASSFDRLGETQY
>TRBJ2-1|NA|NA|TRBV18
ASSPVTSNEQF
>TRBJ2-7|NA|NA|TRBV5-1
ASSLAGGATYEQY
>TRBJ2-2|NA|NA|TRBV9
ASSVGGQANTGELF
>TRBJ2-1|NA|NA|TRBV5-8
ASSLGTEGNEQF
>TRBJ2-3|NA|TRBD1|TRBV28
ASTSGTGDRTQY
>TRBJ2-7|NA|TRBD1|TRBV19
ASSRTGLIYEQY
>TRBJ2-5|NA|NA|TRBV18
ASSFRLPSGSQETQY
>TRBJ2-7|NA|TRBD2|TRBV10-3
AMSSGTGTYEQY
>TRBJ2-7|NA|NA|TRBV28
ASNSPHEQY
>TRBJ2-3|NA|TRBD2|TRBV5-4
ASSTGLAVFTDTQY
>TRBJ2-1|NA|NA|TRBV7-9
ASSLVPSYNEQF
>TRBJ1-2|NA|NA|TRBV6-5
ASRAQITRTHGYT
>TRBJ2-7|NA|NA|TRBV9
ASSTQGSSYEQY
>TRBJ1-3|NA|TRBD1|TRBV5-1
ASSLATGQGNTIY
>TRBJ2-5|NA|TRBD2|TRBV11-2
ASSKPPGLAKRETQY
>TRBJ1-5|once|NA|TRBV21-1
ASRPRAHQPQH
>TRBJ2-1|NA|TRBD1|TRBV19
ASSTRQGSSYNEQF
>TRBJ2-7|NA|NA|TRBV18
ASSQITGTQYEQY
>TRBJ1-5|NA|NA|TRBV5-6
ASSLYAGSNQPQH
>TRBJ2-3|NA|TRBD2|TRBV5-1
ASSLELAGGLGADTQY
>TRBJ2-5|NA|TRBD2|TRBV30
AWGTTANPRSSTQY
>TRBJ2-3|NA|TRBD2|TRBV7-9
ASSSLAGGEGFPDTQY
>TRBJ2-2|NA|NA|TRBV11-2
ASSRGGIDTGELF
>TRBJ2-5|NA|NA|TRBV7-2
ASSLAKETQY
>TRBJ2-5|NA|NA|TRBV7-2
ASSLGGTNTGYQETQY
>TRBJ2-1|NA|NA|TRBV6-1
ASSENPGRLRKF
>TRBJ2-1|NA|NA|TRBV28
ASIRNSNEQF
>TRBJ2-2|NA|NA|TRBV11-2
VSSFPQGGAGSTGELF
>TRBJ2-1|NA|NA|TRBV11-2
ASSLRSNEQF
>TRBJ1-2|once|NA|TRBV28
ASSQAGRGYT
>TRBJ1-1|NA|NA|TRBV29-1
SVEESMNTEAF
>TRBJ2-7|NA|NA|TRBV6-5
ASSYGFALESEQY
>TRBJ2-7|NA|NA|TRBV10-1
ASSESGEGSYEQY
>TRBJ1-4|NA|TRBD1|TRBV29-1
SVAIDRGNEKLF
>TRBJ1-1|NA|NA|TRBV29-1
SVSGTDITEAF
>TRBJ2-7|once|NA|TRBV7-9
ASSLAGTLNEQY
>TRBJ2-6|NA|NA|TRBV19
ASTPRGVSGANVLT
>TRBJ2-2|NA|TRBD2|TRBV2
ASTRESLAGELF
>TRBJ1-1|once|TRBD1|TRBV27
ASSSGQGTEAF
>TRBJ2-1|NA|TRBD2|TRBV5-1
ASSSSGEAYNEQF
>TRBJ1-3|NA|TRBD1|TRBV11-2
ASSSQTGNSGNTIY
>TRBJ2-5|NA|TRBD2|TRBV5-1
ASSLGLAGGLGETQY
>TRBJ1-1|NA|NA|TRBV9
ASSGTGNPMNTEAF
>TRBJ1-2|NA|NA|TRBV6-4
ASSVSTGSGYT
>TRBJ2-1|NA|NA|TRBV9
ASSVIGGIVNEQF
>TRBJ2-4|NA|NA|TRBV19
ASSELPEAKNIQY
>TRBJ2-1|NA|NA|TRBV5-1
ASSLYKHNEQF
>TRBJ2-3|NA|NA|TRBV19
ASSIPAGRTDTQY